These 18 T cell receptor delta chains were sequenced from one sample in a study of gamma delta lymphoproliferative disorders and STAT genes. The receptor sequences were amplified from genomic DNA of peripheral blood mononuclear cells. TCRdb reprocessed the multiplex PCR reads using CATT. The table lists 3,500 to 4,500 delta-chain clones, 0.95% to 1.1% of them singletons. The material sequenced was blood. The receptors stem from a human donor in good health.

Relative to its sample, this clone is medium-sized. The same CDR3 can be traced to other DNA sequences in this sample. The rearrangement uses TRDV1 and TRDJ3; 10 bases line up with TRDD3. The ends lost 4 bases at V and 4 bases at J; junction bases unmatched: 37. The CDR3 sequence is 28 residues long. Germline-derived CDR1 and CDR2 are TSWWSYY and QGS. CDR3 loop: CALGAPREATLTLGGYRQDRWDTRQMFF. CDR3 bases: TGTGCTCTTGGGGCCCCGAGGGAGGCGACTTTAACTCTTGGGGGATACCGGCAAGATAGGTGGGACACCCGACAGATGTTTTTC.

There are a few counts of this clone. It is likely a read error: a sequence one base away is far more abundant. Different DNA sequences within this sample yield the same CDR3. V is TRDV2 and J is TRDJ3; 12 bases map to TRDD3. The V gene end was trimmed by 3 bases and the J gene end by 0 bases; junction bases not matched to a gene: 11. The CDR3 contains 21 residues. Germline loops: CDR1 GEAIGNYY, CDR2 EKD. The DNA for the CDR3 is TGTGCCTGTGACCTTACTGGGGGATACCTTTCCCCCTCCTGGGACACCCGACAGATGTTTTTC. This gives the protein CACDLTGGYLSPSWDTRQMFF.

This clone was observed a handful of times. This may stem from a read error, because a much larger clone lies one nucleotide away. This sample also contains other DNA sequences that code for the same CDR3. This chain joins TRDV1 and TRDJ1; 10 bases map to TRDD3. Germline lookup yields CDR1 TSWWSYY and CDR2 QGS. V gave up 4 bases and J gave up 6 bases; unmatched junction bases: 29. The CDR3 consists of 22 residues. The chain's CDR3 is CALGGGSPPALLGDYPPHKLIF. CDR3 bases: TGTGCTCTTGGGGGAGGATCGCCTCCCGCCCTACTGGGGGATTACCCACCCCATAAACTCATCTTT.

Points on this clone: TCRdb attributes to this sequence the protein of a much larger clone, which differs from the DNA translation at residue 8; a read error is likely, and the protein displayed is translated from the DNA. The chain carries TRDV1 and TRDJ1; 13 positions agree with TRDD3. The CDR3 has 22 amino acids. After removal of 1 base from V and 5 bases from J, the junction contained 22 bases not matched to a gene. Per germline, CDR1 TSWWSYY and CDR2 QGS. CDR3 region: CALGEPPSFPFTGGYGRDKLIF. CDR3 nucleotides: TGTGCTCTTGGGGAACCCCCCTCCTTCCCGTTTACTGGGGGATACGGCAGAGATAAACTCATCTTT.

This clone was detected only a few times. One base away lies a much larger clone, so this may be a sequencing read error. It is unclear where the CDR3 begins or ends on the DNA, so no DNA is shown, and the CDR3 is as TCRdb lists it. CDR3: CSVLLCSKRAPPGVANWGIRVHTDKLIF. V gene TRAV29/DV5 combines with J gene TRDJ1; TRDD3 was called by the table and not checked on the DNA. Ends included, the CDR3 has 28 residues. CDR1 NSMFDY and CDR2 ISSIKDK come from the germline V gene.

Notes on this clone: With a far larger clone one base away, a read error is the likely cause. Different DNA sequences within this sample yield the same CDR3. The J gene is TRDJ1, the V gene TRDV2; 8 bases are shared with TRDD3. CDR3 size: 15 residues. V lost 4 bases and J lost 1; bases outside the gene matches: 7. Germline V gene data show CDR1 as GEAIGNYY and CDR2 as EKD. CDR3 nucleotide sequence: TGTGCCTGTGATCAATTGGGGATACTCACCGATAAACTCATCTTT. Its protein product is CACDQLGILTDKLIF.

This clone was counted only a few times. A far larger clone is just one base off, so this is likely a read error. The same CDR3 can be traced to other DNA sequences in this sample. Written as DNA, the CDR3 is TGTGCCTGTGACACCGTCTCACCCGTGGGGTACACCGATAAACTCATCTTT. Translated: CACDTVSPVGYTDKLIF. This chain connects TRDV2 to TRDJ1; possibly TRDD3 for D (5 bases). V lost 0 bases, J lost 0 bases, and 16 bases lay in between. Per the germline V gene, CDR1 is GEAIGNYY and CDR2 is EKD. This CDR3 is 17 amino acids long.

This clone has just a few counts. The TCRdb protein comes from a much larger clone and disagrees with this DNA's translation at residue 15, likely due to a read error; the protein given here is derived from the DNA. The CDR3 is CAPTRLHKSWANWEDTDKLIF. DNA for the CDR3: TGTGCTCCCACTCGACTCCATAAGTCCTGGGCTAACTGGGAGGACACCGATAAACTCATCTTT. J is TRDJ1 and V is TRDV1; perhaps TRDD3 as D (6 bases). V lost 10 bases and J lost 0, with 36 bases in between. CDR3 size: 21 residues. Germline V gene data show CDR1 as TSWWSYY and CDR2 as QGS.

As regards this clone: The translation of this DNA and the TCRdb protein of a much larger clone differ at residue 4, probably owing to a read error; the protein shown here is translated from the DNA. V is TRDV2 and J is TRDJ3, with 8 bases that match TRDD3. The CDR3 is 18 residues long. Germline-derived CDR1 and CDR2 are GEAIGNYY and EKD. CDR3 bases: TGTGCCTGTGGCACCACTGGGGGCCTCTCCTGGGACACCCGACAGATGTTTTTC. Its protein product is CACGTTGGLSWDTRQMFF.

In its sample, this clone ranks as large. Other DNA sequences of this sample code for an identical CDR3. CDR3 sequence (DNA): TGTGCCTGTGTCTTCCTGGGTGACACCGATAAACTCATCTTT. Translated: CACVFLGDTDKLIF. The chain employs TRDV2 and TRDJ1; possibly TRDD2 for D (6 bases). Germline V CDR1 and CDR2: GEAIGNYY, EKD. This CDR3 has 14 amino acids. V lost 5 bases and J lost 0, with 12 bases in between.

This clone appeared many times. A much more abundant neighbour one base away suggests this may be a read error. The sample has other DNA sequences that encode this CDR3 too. CDR3 nucleotides: TGTGCCTGTGACCTACTGGGGGATACCCGGTACACCGATAAACTCATCTTT. Its translation: CACDLLGDTRYTDKLIF. V and J are TRDV2 and TRDJ1; 12 bases are shared with TRDD3. Germline loops: CDR1 GEAIGNYY, CDR2 EKD. V was pared by 3 bases and J by 0 bases, with 7 bases of the junction left unmatched. The CDR3 is 17 residues long.

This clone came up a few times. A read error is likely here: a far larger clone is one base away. CDR3 sequence reads: CACDPVLGGRDIRYTDKLIF. For the CDR3, the DNA is TGTGCCTGTGACCCCGTCCTGGGGGGTAGGGACATCCGATACACCGATAAACTCATCTTT. V and J are TRDV2 and TRDJ1; 7 nucleotides agree with TRDD3. V lost 3 bases to trimming and J lost 0 bases; unmatched junction nucleotides: 21. The CDR3 has 20 amino acids. Germline V lookup: CDR1 GEAIGNYY, CDR2 EKD.

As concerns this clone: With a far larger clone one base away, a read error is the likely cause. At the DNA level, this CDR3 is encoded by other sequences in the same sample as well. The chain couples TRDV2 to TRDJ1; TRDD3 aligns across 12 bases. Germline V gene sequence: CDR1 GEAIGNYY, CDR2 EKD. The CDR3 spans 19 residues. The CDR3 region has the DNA TGTGCTTGTGACACCGTTGATCTGGGGGATACGCAAGGTTCCGATAAACTCATCTTT. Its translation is CACDTVDLGDTQGSDKLIF.

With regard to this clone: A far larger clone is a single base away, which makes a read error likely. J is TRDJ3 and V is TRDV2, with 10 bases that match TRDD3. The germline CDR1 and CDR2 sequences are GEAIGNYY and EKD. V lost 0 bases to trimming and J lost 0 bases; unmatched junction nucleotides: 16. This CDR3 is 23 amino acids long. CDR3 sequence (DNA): TGTGCCTGTGACACCGGTAGTGGGGGATACCCCCATTATAGCTCCTGGGACACCCGACAGATGTTTTTC. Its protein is CACDTGSGGYPHYSSWDTRQMFF.

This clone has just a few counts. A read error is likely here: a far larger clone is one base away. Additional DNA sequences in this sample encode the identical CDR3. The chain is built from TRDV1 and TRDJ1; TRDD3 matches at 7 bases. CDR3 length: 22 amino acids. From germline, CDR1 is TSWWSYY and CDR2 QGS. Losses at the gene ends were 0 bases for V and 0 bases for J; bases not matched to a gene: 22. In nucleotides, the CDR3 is TGTGCTCTTGGGGAACTTGCTCCCTACTGGGGACTCAAGGGGGCCTACACCGATAAACTCATCTTT. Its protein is CALGELAPYWGLKGAYTDKLIF.

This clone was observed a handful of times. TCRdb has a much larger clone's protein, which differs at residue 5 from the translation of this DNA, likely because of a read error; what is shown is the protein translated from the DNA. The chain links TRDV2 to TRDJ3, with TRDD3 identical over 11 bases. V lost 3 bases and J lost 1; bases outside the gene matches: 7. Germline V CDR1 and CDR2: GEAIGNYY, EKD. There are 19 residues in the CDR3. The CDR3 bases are TGTGCCTGTGACGCCAGTGGGGGATACGGGTCCTGGGACACCCGACAGATGTTTTTC. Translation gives CACDASGGYGSWDTRQMFF.

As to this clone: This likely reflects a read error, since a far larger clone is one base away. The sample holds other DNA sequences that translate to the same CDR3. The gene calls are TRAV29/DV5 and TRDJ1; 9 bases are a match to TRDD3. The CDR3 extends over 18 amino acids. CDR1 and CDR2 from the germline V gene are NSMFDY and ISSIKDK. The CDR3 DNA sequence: TGTGCAGCAAGCGCAACCCCCGTACTGGGGGAAAACACCGATAAACTCATTTTT. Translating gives CAASATPVLGENTDKLIF.

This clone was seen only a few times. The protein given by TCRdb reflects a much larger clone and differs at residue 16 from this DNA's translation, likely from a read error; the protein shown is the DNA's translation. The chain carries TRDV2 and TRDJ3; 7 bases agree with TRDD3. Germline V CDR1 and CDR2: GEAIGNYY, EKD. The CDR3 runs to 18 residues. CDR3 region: CACDTEWGKTGDTRQIFF. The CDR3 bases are TGTGCCTGTGACACGGAGTGGGGGAAGACGGGGGACACCCGACAGATATTTTTC.